Included here is one TCR beta chain sequence, with context. Germline assignment: CDR1 MNHNY and CDR2 SVGAGI (reference sequence). The CDR3 runs to 13 residues. V was trimmed by 7 bases and J by 4 bases, leaving 11 bases between them. This entry is derived from a study of monozygotic twins with cystic fibrosis. The table came from immunoSEQ multiplex PCR; TCRdb's copy has only in-frame clones and leaves some out. This sample has fewer than 30,000 clones; roughly 96% occur once, and the top ten carry around 2.5%. Sequenced input: blood. The V gene is TRBV6-6, the J gene TRBJ2-1; D is perhaps TRBD2 (5 bases). This receptor was identified in a girl under 10 years old with cystic fibrosis. In DNA form, the CDR3 reads TGTGCCAGCATGGCGGGCAATTACAATGAGCAGTTCTTC. It specifies CASMAGNYNEQFF.